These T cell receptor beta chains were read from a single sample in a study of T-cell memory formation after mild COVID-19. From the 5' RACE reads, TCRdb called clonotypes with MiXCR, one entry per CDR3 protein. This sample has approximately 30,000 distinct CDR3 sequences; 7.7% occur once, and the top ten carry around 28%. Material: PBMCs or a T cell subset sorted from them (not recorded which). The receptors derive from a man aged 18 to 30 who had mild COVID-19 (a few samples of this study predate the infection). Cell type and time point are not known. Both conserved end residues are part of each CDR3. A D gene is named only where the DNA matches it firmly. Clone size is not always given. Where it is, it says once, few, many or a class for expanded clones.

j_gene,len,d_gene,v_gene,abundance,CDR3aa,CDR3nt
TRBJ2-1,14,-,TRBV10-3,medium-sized,CAIRRLGSYNEQFF,TGTGCCATCCGACGGTTAGGGTCCTACAATGAGCAGTTCTTC
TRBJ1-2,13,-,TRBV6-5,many,CASTLGGDYGYTF,TGTGCCAGCACCCTTGGAGGGGACTATGGCTACACCTTC
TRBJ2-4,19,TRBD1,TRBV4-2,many,CASSQAETDRGLAKNIQYF,TGTGCCAGCAGCCAAGCCGAGACGGACAGGGGGCTTGCCAAAAACATTCAGTACTTC
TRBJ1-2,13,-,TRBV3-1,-,CASSRMLNGGYTF,TGTGCCAGCAGTCGAATGCTAAACGGAGGCTACACCTTC
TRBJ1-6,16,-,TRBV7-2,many,CASSFQGSKNNSPLHF,TGTGCCAGCAGCTTTCAGGGGAGTAAGAATAATTCACCCCTCCACTTT
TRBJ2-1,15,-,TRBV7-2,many,CASSTDRVPGHEQFF,TGTGCCAGCAGCACCGACCGGGTCCCAGGCCATGAGCAGTTCTTC
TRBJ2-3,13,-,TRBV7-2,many,CASSLVAWDTQYF,TGTGCCAGCAGCTTAGTAGCTTGGGATACGCAGTATTTT
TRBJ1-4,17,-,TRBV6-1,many,CASTARPGGLANEKLFF,TGTGCCAGCACCGCACGACCCGGGGGCCTAGCTAATGAAAAACTGTTTTTT
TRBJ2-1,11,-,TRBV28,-,CASSFAYEQFF,TGTGCCAGCAGTTTCGCGTATGAGCAGTTCTTC
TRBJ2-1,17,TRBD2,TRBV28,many,CASSFPGLAVGYNEQFF,TGTGCCAGCAGTTTCCCCGGACTAGCGGTGGGGTACAATGAGCAGTTCTTC
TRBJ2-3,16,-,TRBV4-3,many,CASSQSGTASTDTQYF,TGCGCCAGCAGCCAGTCCGGGACGGCAAGCACAGATACGCAGTATTTT
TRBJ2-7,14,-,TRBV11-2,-,CASSFKGKRYEQYF,TGTGCCAGCAGCTTCAAGGGGAAGAGGTACGAGCAGTACTTC
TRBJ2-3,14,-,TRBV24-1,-,CATSDRGHTDTQYF,TGTGCCACCAGTGATCGAGGGCACACAGATACGCAGTATTTT
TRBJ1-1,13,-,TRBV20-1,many,CSALTQGLTEAFF,TGCAGTGCCCTTACTCAGGGGTTGACTGAAGCTTTCTTT
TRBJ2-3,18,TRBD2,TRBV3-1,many,CASSHPTGTSGFTDTQYF,TGTGCCAGCAGCCACCCCACTGGGACTAGCGGATTCACAGATACGCAGTATTTT
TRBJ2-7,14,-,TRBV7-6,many,CASSLEIGGYEQYF,TGTGCCAGCAGCTTAGAAATTGGAGGCTACGAGCAGTACTTC
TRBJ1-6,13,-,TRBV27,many,CASSLYRDSPLHF,TGTGCCAGCAGTTTATACAGGGATTCACCCCTCCACTTT
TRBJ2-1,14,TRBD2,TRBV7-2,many,CASSEGLAINEQFF,TGTGCCAGCAGCGAAGGACTAGCCATCAATGAGCAGTTCTTC
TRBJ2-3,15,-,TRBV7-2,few,CASSFSRGLTDTQYF,TGTGCCAGCAGCTTCAGTCGGGGCCTCACAGATACGCAGTATTTT
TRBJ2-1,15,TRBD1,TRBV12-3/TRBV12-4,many,CASSTSGTGRNEQFF,TGTGCCAGCAGTACCTCCGGGACAGGGCGCAATGAGCAGTTCTTC
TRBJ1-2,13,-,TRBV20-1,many,CSAVRVDINGYTF,TGCAGTGCTGTCAGGGTTGACATTAATGGCTACACCTTC
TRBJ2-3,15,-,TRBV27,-,CASSLVGLATDTLYF,TGTGCCAGCAGTTTAGTTGGCCTAGCAACCGATACGCTGTATTTT
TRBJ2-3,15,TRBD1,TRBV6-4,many,CASSEGTGDTDTQYF,TGTGCCAGCAGTGAAGGGACAGGGGACACAGATACGCAGTATTTT
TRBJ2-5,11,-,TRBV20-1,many,CSALTEETQYF,TGCAGTGCTCTGACGGAAGAGACCCAGTACTTC
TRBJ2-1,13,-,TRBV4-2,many,CASSQAKYNEQFF,TGTGCCAGCAGCCAAGCAAAGTACAATGAGCAGTTCTTC
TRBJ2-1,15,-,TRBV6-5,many,CASSYSPGAYNEQFF,TGTGCCAGCAGTTACTCACCGGGGGCCTACAATGAGCAGTTCTTC
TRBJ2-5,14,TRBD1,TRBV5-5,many,CASRPGQGQETQYF,TGTGCCAGCAGACCTGGACAGGGGCAAGAGACCCAGTACTTC
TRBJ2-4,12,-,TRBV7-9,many,CASSLDRHIQYF,TGTGCCAGCAGCTTAGACAGGCACATTCAGTACTTC
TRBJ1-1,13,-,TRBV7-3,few,CASSALGNTEAFF,TGTGCCAGCAGCGCCCTGGGGAACACTGAAGCTTTCTTT
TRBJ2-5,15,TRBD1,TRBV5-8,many,CASTYGTVRQETQYF,TGTGCCAGCACCTATGGGACAGTTCGCCAAGAGACCCAGTACTTC
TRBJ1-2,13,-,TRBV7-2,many,CASSLRVDYENTF,TGTGCCAGCAGCTTAAGGGTAGATTACGAAAACACCTTC